What follows are 17 T cell receptor beta chains derived from one specimen sequenced in a study of cytomegalovirus exposure and HLA in healthy donors. Method: immunoSEQ multiplex PCR; TCRdb's copy keeps in-frame clones and lacks some. In the table there are about 400,000 clones, about nine tenths of which are singletons. Sequencing used PBMCs. The receptors here all came from a woman younger than 30 in good health and CMV-seronegative.

The V and J genes are TRBV30 and TRBJ1-5; D gene uncertain. V was clipped by 5 bases and J by 1 base, with 12 bases between them. Germline CDR1 GTSNPN, CDR2 SVGIG (reference sequence). This CDR3 is 14 amino acids long. The CDR3, as DNA: TGTGCCTGGTCGGGAGGAGGCAGCAATCAGCCCCAGCATTTT. Encoded protein: CAWSGGGSNQPQHF.

The chain recombines TRBV4-1 with TRBJ2-1; 8 bases fit TRBD1. V was clipped by 4 bases and J by 2 bases; unmatched bases: 13. The CDR3 has 18 amino acids. Per germline, CDR1 MGHRA and CDR2 YSYEKL. CDR3 loop: CASSPFIEGTGPYNEQFF. The CDR3 region has the DNA TGCGCCAGCAGCCCCTTTATTGAAGGGACAGGCCCCTACAATGAGCAGTTCTTC.

This chain joins TRBV28 and TRBJ1-6; 10 nucleotides agree with TRBD1. Trimming removed 5 bases from V and 0 bases from J; junction bases left unmatched: 1. This CDR3 has 16 residues. Germline values: CDR1 MDHEN, CDR2 SYDVKM. The CDR3: CASSRDRGSYNSPLHF. The CDR3 nucleotides are TGTGCCAGCAGTCGGGACAGGGGCTCCTATAATTCACCCCTCCACTTT. The full variable domain, its missing parts supplied by reference TRBV28 and TRBJ1-6, is DVKVTQSSRYLVKRTGEKVFLECVQDMDHENMFWYRQDPGLGLRLIYFSYDVKMKEKGDIPEGYSVSREKKERFSLILESASTNQTSMYLCASSRDRGSYNSPLHFGNGTRLTVT.

This chain joins TRBV28 and TRBJ1-2; D gene ambiguous. CDR1 and CDR2 (germline): MDHEN, SYDVKM. The length of the CDR3 is 13 residues. Trimming cost V 5 bases and J 4 bases, with 11 bases left between them. This CDR3 reads CASSVGEAYGYTF. As DNA, the CDR3 is TGTGCCAGCAGTGTCGGGGAGGCCTATGGCTACACCTTC.

The table lists this clone with a count of one. V gene TRBV25-1 combines with J gene TRBJ1-3; D is unresolved. V lost 4 bases and J lost 0, with 13 bases in between. The germline V gene has CDR1 MGHDK and CDR2 SYGVNS. This CDR3 is 16 amino acids long. The CDR3 sequence is CASSGLDWSSGNTIYF. CDR3 in DNA: TGTGCCAGCAGTGGACTGGACTGGAGCTCTGGAAACACCATATATTTT.

The V and J genes are TRBV6-4 and TRBJ2-3; TRBD2 aligns across 9 bases. CDR1 and CDR2 (germline): MRHNA, SNTAGT. The CDR3 runs to 16 residues. Trimming took 2 bases from V and 6 from J; bases not matched to a gene: 9. CDR3 sequence (DNA): TGTGCCAGCAGTGACATTCCGCGGGGGGGCGCGGATACGCAGTATTTT. This encodes CASSDIPRGGADTQYF.

This CDR3 reads CASSHGDRGNQPQHF. For the CDR3, the DNA is TGTGCCAGCAGCCACGGGGACAGGGGAAATCAGCCCCAGCATTTT. This chain connects TRBV11-2 to TRBJ1-5; 10 bases map to TRBD1. V gave up 5 bases and J gave up 4 bases; unmatched junction bases: 5. CDR3 size: 15 residues. The germline V gene encodes CDR1 SGHAT and CDR2 FQNNGV.

V gene TRBV5-6 combines with J gene TRBJ1-1, with a weak D call TRBD1 (5 bases). The CDR3 is 13 amino acids. CDR1 and CDR2 from the germline V gene are SGHDT and YYEEEE. V was cut by 4 bases and J by 4 bases, with 11 bases left in between. Written as DNA, the CDR3 is TGTGCCAGCAGCGAGTGGGGGGGCACTGAAGCTTTCTTT. This encodes CASSEWGGTEAFF.

The chain uses TRBV5-1 and TRBJ2-7; D perhaps matches TRBD1 (6 bases). Per germline, CDR1 SGHRS and CDR2 YFSETQ. This CDR3 has 16 amino acids. V was shortened by 5 bases and J by 2 bases, with 20 bases between the two germline ends. The CDR3 region is CASRPNSGTQTYEQYF. CDR3 bases: TGCGCCAGCAGACCTAATTCCGGGACACAAACCTACGAGCAGTACTTC.

This rearrangement joins TRBV28 to TRBJ2-4; no firm D call. The V and J ends lost 2 bases and 0 bases respectively, with 8 bases between them. CDR1 is MDHEN, CDR2 SYDVKM, per germline. The CDR3 has 15 amino acids. CDR3 residues: CASSLLALAKNIQYF. The CDR3 region has the DNA TGTGCCAGCAGTTTACTGGCTTTAGCCAAAAACATTCAGTACTTC. Full variable domain (outside the CDR3, taken from reference TRBV28 and TRBJ2-4): DVKVTQSSRYLVKRTGEKVFLECVQDMDHENMFWYRQDPGLGLRLIYFSYDVKMKEKGDIPEGYSVSREKKERFSLILESASTNQTSMYLCASSLLALAKNIQYFGAGTRLSVL.

The V and J genes are TRBV9 and TRBJ2-1; 8 positions match TRBD2. This CDR3 comprises 16 residues. V was clipped by 4 bases and J by 4 bases; unmatched bases: 10. The germline gives CDR1 SGDLS, CDR2 YYNGEE. CDR3 sequence reads: CASSSHGGARYNEQFF. In DNA form, the CDR3 reads TGTGCCAGCAGCTCTCACGGGGGGGCGAGGTACAATGAGCAGTTCTTC.

The chain uses TRBV10-3 and TRBJ1-5; the D gene is possibly TRBD1 (5 bases). CDR3 length: 16 residues. The germline gives CDR1 ENHRY, CDR2 SYGVKD. The V end was cut by 2 bases, the J end by 2 bases, with 13 bases between. The CDR3 DNA reads TGTGCCATCAGTGAGGGGGCCGGGGGTGGCAATCAGCCCCAGCATTTT. It yields the protein CAISEGAGGGNQPQHF.

The CDR3, as DNA: TGTGCCAGTAGTATCGCTAGCGGCCAAGAGACCCAGTACTTC. This translates into CASSIASGQETQYF. The chain links TRBV19 to TRBJ2-5, with 7 bases identical to TRBD2. The V gene's germline CDR1 is LNHDA and CDR2 SQIVND (reference sequence). Trimming took 3 bases from V and 1 from J; bases not matched to a gene: 2. The CDR3 is made up of 14 amino acids.

V usage is TRBV25-1 and J usage is TRBJ2-1, with D possibly TRBD2 on 7 matching bases. CDR1 and CDR2 (germline): MGHDK, SYGVNS. The CDR3 length is 14 residues. V lost 4 bases and J 8 bases, leaving 15 bases between the germline ends. CDR3 in amino acids: CASSVLQGRDEQFF. The CDR3 DNA reads as TGTGCCAGCAGTGTCCTCCAGGGGAGGGATGAGCAGTTCTTC.

The rearrangement joins TRBV27 to TRBJ2-3; TRBD2 agrees at 10 bases. CDR3 length: 16 amino acids. CDR1 and CDR2 (germline): MNHEY, SMNVEV (reference sequence). Unmatched junction bases numbered 3, after V lost 2 bases and J lost 1 base. The CDR3 DNA is TGTGCCAGCAGTTTAAGAGGACTAGCGGGCACAGATACGCAGTATTTT. This encodes CASSLRGLAGTDTQYF.

The chain combines TRBV4-1 with TRBJ2-7; 9 nucleotides agree with TRBD1. This CDR3 is 14 amino acids long. Trimming removed 3 bases from V and 1 base from J; junction bases left unmatched: 1. The V gene's germline CDR1 is MGHRA and CDR2 YSYEKL. The CDR3 sequence is CASSHGTGSYEQYF. CDR3 sequence (DNA): TGCGCCAGCAGCCATGGGACAGGGTCCTACGAGCAGTACTTC.

This clone has just one count. Written as DNA, the CDR3 is TGTGCCAGCAGCCAAGACAGGGCAGCGGGTAACAATGAGCAGTTCTTC. Protein sequence: CASSQDRAAGNNEQFF. V gene TRBV4-2 combines with J gene TRBJ2-1, with D possibly matching TRBD2 (6 bases). V was cut by 0 bases and J by 5 bases, with 14 bases left in between. The CDR3 runs 16 residues. From germline, CDR1 is LGHNA and CDR2 YNFKEQ.